Included here is one T cell receptor (beta chain) sequence, with context. Its antigen is as yet unknown. The junction had 8 bases not matched to a gene; V was cut back by 3 bases and J by 6 bases. Germline V gene lookup returns CDR1 MDHEN and CDR2 SYDVKM. CDR3 length equals 14 residues. The method was immunoSEQ multiplex PCR; TCRdb's version includes in-frame clones alone and lacks a portion of them. The data contain tens of thousands of clones, 84% of them singletons. The data derive from a study of OX40 agonist ivuxolimab in advanced cancers. Study background: Patients undergoing dose escalation presented with hepatocellular carcinoma, melanoma, renal cell or head and neck cancer. Study-wide findings and caveats: Part of the nonresponder group also had normalized T-cell clonal expansion that was low. Patients who responded partially at 0.1-3.0 mg/kg showed clonal expansion ranking among the lowest.

Sample: CD4+ or CD8+ T cells sorted from blood, taken in a trial of the OX40 agonist ivuxolimab. This chain uses TRBV28 with TRBJ2-7, with TRBD2 matching over 7 bases. The clonotype was recovered from an adult with an advanced solid tumor such as melanoma, head and neck, liver or kidney cancer. DNA of the CDR3: TGTGCCAGCAGTTTTGCAGGCGGGGGTGGCGAGCAGTACTTC. Translation gives CASSFAGGGGEQYF.